Listed below are T cell receptor beta chains from one sample, sequenced in a study of human T cells and chemical hapten exposure. TCRdb itself ran the RACE reads through MiXCR, one entry per CDR3 protein. This sample has fewer than 500,000 distinct CDR3 sequences; roughly 4.8% occur once, and the top ten carry approximately 2.3%. This material consisted of whole blood, taken in connection with sensitization to the hapten diphenylcyclopropenone (DPC). The receptors here all came from a woman aged 45 to 65 with alopecia areata. Some clones in this sample may be carry-over from other donors' samples. The CDR3 runs from the conserved cysteine through the conserved F or W. The order of the fields is J gene, D gene, V gene, clone size, CDR3 protein, CDR3 DNA. A D gene is named only where the DNA matches it firmly. Clone sizes are given selectively: once, few, many, or a class where the clone is expanded.

J: TRBJ2-2
D: TRBD1
V: TRBV7-8
size: many
CDR3: CASSLATGTGNTGELFF
DNA: TGTGCCAGCAGCTTAGCTACCGGGACAGGGAACACCGGGGAGCTGTTTTTT

J: TRBJ1-1
D: TRBD1
V: TRBV29-1
size: many
CDR3: CSVVVRGISYAEAFF
DNA: TGCAGCGTTGTGGTCAGGGGGATATCGTACGCTGAAGCTTTCTTT

J: TRBJ1-1
D: .
V: TRBV29-1
size: many
CDR3: CSAGRGKSNTEAFF
DNA: TGCAGCGCCGGTCGGGGGAAGAGTAATACTGAAGCTTTCTTT

J: TRBJ1-5
D: TRBD1
V: TRBV6-5
size: many
CDR3: CASRPTGVSNQPQHF
DNA: TGTGCCAGCAGGCCAACAGGGGTCAGCAATCAGCCCCAGCATTTT

J: TRBJ2-7
D: .
V: TRBV7-2
size: few
CDR3: CASTLGGGRQYF
DNA: TGTGCCAGCACCCTGGGAGGGGGACGGCAGTACTTC

J: TRBJ1-1
D: .
V: TRBV9
size: .
CDR3: CASSVAQVNTEAFF
DNA: TGTGCCAGCAGCGTAGCCCAGGTTAACACTGAAGCTTTCTTT

J: TRBJ1-5
D: .
V: TRBV11-2
size: many
CDR3: CASSLGSGFSNQPQHF
DNA: TGTGCCAGCAGCTTAGGCTCAGGGTTTAGCAATCAGCCCCAGCATTTT

J: TRBJ1-5
D: TRBD1
V: TRBV29-1
size: many
CDR3: CSAGQVGQPQHF
DNA: TGCAGCGCCGGACAGGTCGGTCAGCCCCAGCATTTT

J: TRBJ2-7
D: .
V: TRBV13
size: many
CDR3: CASSLGDGYEQYF
DNA: TGTGCCAGCAGCTTAGGGGACGGTTACGAGCAGTACTTC

J: TRBJ2-7
D: TRBD2
V: TRBV12-3/TRBV12-4
size: few
CDR3: CASSLGGLGEQYF
DNA: TGTGCCAGCAGTTTGGGAGGGTTGGGCGAGCAGTACTTC

J: TRBJ2-7
D: .
V: TRBV12-3/TRBV12-4
size: .
CDR3: CASSLAIHYEQYF
DNA: TGTGCCAGCAGTTTGGCAATCCACTACGAGCAGTACTTC

J: TRBJ2-2
D: .
V: TRBV27
size: many
CDR3: CASGSMNTGELFF
DNA: TGTGCCAGCGGATCTATGAACACCGGGGAGCTGTTTTTT

J: TRBJ1-5
D: TRBD1
V: TRBV4-1
size: many
CDR3: CASSQGPGGEGQPQHF
DNA: TGCGCCAGCAGCCAAGGGCCAGGGGGCGAGGGACAGCCCCAGCATTTT

J: TRBJ1-1
D: TRBD1
V: TRBV4-1
size: few
CDR3: CASSQETGPNTEAFF
DNA: TGCGCCAGCAGCCAAGAGACAGGGCCGAACACTGAAGCTTTCTTT

J: TRBJ1-5
D: .
V: TRBV5-6
size: many
CDR3: CASSLGRASHTQHF
DNA: TGTGCCAGCAGCTTGGGCCGGGCCTCCCATACCCAGCATTTT

J: TRBJ2-1
D: TRBD2
V: TRBV24-1
size: few
CDR3: CATSDATSGRSNEQFF
DNA: TGTGCCACCAGTGACGCGACTAGCGGGAGATCCAATGAGCAGTTCTTC

J: TRBJ2-1
D: TRBD1
V: TRBV29-1
size: few
CDR3: CSGGWDRVENEQFF
DNA: TGCAGCGGGGGCTGGGACAGGGTCGAGAATGAGCAGTTCTTC

J: TRBJ1-6
D: .
V: TRBV18
size: .
CDR3: CASSPVGGDSSYNSPLHF
DNA: TGTGCCAGCTCACCCGTGGGCGGAGACAGCTCCTATAATTCACCCCTCCACTTT

J: TRBJ2-5
D: .
V: TRBV20-1
size: .
CDR3: CSARVKGGLETQYF
DNA: TGCAGTGCTAGAGTGAAGGGGGGTTTGGAGACCCAGTACTTC

J: TRBJ2-7
D: .
V: TRBV6-5
size: few
CDR3: CASSYLGRGSYEQYF
DNA: TGTGCCAGCAGTTACTTGGGCAGGGGCTCCTACGAGCAGTACTTC

J: TRBJ1-5
D: .
V: TRBV7-2
size: many
CDR3: CASSFQVDSNQPQHF
DNA: TGTGCCAGCAGCTTCCAGGTAGATAGCAATCAGCCCCAGCATTTT

J: TRBJ1-5
D: .
V: TRBV20-1
size: many
CDR3: CSAPPSTGLGNQPQHF
DNA: TGCAGTGCACCACCATCCACAGGTTTGGGGAATCAGCCCCAGCATTTT

J: TRBJ1-4
D: .
V: TRBV7-2
size: many
CDR3: CASSPSGVGEKLFF
DNA: TGTGCCAGCAGCCCATCAGGGGTAGGCGAAAAACTGTTTTTT

J: TRBJ2-1
D: .
V: TRBV28
size: .
CDR3: CASSSGGANYNEQFF
DNA: TGTGCCAGCAGTTCCGGGGGAGCGAACTACAATGAGCAGTTCTTC

J: TRBJ2-7
D: TRBD2
V: TRBV27
size: .
CDR3: CASSFGSGGAYEQYF
DNA: TGTGCCAGCAGTTTTGGTAGCGGGGGAGCCTACGAGCAGTACTTC

J: TRBJ2-1
D: .
V: TRBV3-1
size: .
CDR3: CASSKDNNEQFF
DNA: TGTGCCAGCAGCAAAGACAACAATGAGCAGTTCTTC

J: TRBJ2-7
D: .
V: TRBV18
size: many
CDR3: CASSPRETYEQYF
DNA: TGTGCCAGCTCACCACGCGAAACCTACGAGCAGTACTTC

J: TRBJ1-5
D: TRBD1
V: TRBV20-1
size: few
CDR3: CSARGAGGLGGQPQHF
DNA: TGCAGTGCTAGGGGTGCAGGGGGCTTGGGTGGTCAGCCCCAGCATTTT

J: TRBJ1-4
D: TRBD1
V: TRBV9
size: many
CDR3: CASSQGQGDRKLFF
DNA: TGTGCCAGCAGCCAAGGACAGGGAGATAGAAAACTGTTTTTT

J: TRBJ2-3
D: TRBD2
V: TRBV5-1
size: .
CDR3: CASSLRTSGSQNTQYF
DNA: TGCGCCAGCAGCTTGAGGACTAGCGGATCACAAAATACGCAGTATTTT

J: TRBJ1-4
D: .
V: TRBV5-1
size: many
CDR3: CASSLGTAEKLFF
DNA: TGCGCCAGCAGCTTAGGGACCGCTGAAAAACTGTTTTTT

J: TRBJ1-6
D: .
V: TRBV7-2
size: .
CDR3: CASSPDSGSNSPLHF
DNA: TGTGCCAGCAGCCCGGACAGTGGGTCTAATTCACCCCTCCACTTT

J: TRBJ2-3
D: .
V: TRBV6-5
size: many
CDR3: CASSSGWGSSTDTQYF
DNA: TGTGCCAGCAGCTCAGGCTGGGGTAGTAGCACAGATACGCAGTATTTT

J: TRBJ2-2
D: .
V: TRBV7-2
size: medium-sized
CDR3: CASSPQTGANTGELFF
DNA: TGTGCCAGCAGCCCACAAACGGGAGCGAACACCGGGGAGCTGTTTTTT

J: TRBJ1-1
D: TRBD1
V: TRBV6-2/TRBV6-3
size: .
CDR3: CASSYGTGGSANTEAFF
DNA: TGTGCCAGCAGTTACGGCACAGGGGGCTCTGCGAACACTGAAGCTTTCTTT

J: TRBJ2-2
D: .
V: TRBV5-4
size: many
CDR3: CASSPGSQITGELFF
DNA: TGTGCCAGCAGCCCCGGGTCCCAAATTACCGGGGAGCTGTTTTTT

J: TRBJ2-5
D: TRBD2
V: TRBV11-2
size: many
CDR3: CASSAGTSGTQETQYF
DNA: TGTGCCAGCAGCGCTGGGACTAGCGGGACCCAAGAGACCCAGTACTTC

J: TRBJ1-1
D: .
V: TRBV6-1
size: many
CDR3: CASSPWGGQMNTEAFF
DNA: TGTGCCAGCAGTCCATGGGGTGGCCAAATGAACACTGAAGCTTTCTTT

J: TRBJ2-3
D: TRBD1
V: TRBV7-9
size: .
CDR3: CASSPPDRGPSRTDTQYF
DNA: TGTGCCAGCAGCCCTCCGGACAGGGGGCCGTCTCGCACAGATACGCAGTATTTT

J: TRBJ1-1
D: .
V: TRBV29-1
size: .
CDR3: CSVEGVTEAFF
DNA: TGCAGCGTTGAAGGAGTCACTGAAGCTTTCTTT

J: TRBJ1-1
D: TRBD1
V: TRBV29-1
size: many
CDR3: CSVLPTGGEGAEAFF
DNA: TGCAGCGTGCTACCGACAGGGGGCGAGGGGGCTGAAGCTTTCTTT

J: TRBJ2-1
D: TRBD1
V: TRBV24-1
size: .
CDR3: CATSDRGASYNEQFF
DNA: TGTGCCACCAGCGACAGGGGAGCAAGCTACAATGAGCAGTTCTTC

J: TRBJ2-3
D: TRBD2
V: TRBV12-3/TRBV12-4
size: many
CDR3: CASSFSGGVPDTQYF
DNA: TGTGCCAGCAGCTTTAGCGGGGGCGTTCCGGATACGCAGTATTTT

J: TRBJ2-5
D: .
V: TRBV7-9
size: many
CDR3: CASSLKRLAQETQYF
DNA: TGTGCCAGCAGCTTAAAGAGGCTAGCCCAAGAGACCCAGTACTTC

J: TRBJ2-7
D: TRBD2
V: TRBV10-1
size: many
CDR3: CASSESIEREVPYEQYF
DNA: TGCGCCAGCAGTGAGTCGATAGAGCGGGAGGTTCCCTACGAGCAGTACTTC

J: TRBJ1-2
D: .
V: TRBV7-3
size: many
CDR3: CASSLTVGGTVYGYTF
DNA: TGTGCCAGCAGCTTAACGGTGGGAGGGACCGTCTATGGCTACACCTTC

J: TRBJ1-4
D: .
V: TRBV18
size: many
CDR3: CASSPRGVPATNEKLFF
DNA: TGTGCCAGCTCACCACGCGGGGTCCCTGCAACTAATGAAAAACTGTTTTTT

J: TRBJ1-5
D: TRBD1
V: TRBV20-1
size: .
CDR3: CSAISGTGGLNQPQHF
DNA: TGCAGTGCTATATCCGGGACAGGGGGCCTCAATCAGCCCCAGCATTTT

J: TRBJ1-2
D: TRBD1
V: TRBV19
size: few
CDR3: CASTTTGAAHYTF
DNA: TGTGCCAGTACCACGACAGGGGCCGCCCACTACACCTTC

J: TRBJ2-1
D: TRBD2
V: TRBV12-3/TRBV12-4
size: few
CDR3: CASSLEGLAGGPGNEQFF
DNA: TGTGCCAGCAGTTTAGAGGGACTAGCGGGGGGGCCGGGCAATGAGCAGTTCTTC

J: TRBJ2-5
D: TRBD2
V: TRBV5-1
size: many
CDR3: CTGGFQETQYF
DNA: TGCACCGGGGGGTTTCAAGAGACCCAGTACTTC

J: TRBJ2-3
D: TRBD2
V: TRBV9
size: .
CDR3: CASSVTSVPSTDTQYF
DNA: TGTGCCAGCAGCGTGACTAGCGTCCCGAGCACAGATACGCAGTATTTT

J: TRBJ2-7
D: .
V: TRBV20-1
size: .
CDR3: CSARVRDNYEQYF
DNA: TGCAGTGCTAGAGTGCGGGATAACTACGAGCAGTACTTC

J: TRBJ2-3
D: TRBD1
V: TRBV27
size: .
CDR3: CASSSDRGSTDTQYF
DNA: TGTGCCAGCAGTTCCGACAGGGGAAGCACAGATACGCAGTATTTT

J: TRBJ1-5
D: .
V: TRBV2
size: few
CDR3: CASRYRAGVNQPQHF
DNA: TGTGCCAGCAGGTACAGGGCAGGAGTAAATCAGCCCCAGCATTTT